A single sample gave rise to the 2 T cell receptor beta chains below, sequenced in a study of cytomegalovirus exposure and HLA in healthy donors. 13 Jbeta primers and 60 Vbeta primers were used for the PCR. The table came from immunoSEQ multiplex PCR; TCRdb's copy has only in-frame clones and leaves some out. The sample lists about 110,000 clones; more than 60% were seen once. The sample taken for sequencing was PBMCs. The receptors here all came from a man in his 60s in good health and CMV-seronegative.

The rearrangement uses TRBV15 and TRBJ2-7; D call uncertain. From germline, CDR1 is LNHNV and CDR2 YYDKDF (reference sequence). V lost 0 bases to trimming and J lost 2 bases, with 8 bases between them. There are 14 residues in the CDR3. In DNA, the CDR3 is TGTGCCACCAGCAGAGATCTAGGAACCTACGAGCAGTACGTC. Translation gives CATSRDLGTYEQYV.

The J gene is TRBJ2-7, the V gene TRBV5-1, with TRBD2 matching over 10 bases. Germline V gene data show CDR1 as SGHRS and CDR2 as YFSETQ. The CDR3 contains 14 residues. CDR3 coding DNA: TGCGCCAGCAGCCCTAGCGGGGGCCCCTACGAGCAGTGCGTC. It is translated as CASSPSGGPYEQCV.